One sample yielded the 26 T cell receptor beta chains listed below, sequenced in a study of cytomegalovirus exposure and HLA in healthy donors. The PCR used 60 Vbeta and 13 Jbeta primers. Some clones are missing from TCRdb's copy, which holds only in-frame ones; the method was immunoSEQ multiplex PCR. Here the sample spans some 130,000 clones, 79% being singletons. The sample consisted of PBMCs. These receptors were obtained from a male donor in good health and CMV-seronegative.

In this sample, this clone turned up a few times. The chain combines TRBV2 with TRBJ1-2, with 8 bases aligning to TRBD1. CDR3 size: 13 residues. V lost 5 bases, J lost 8 bases, and 7 bases stayed unmatched. Germline CDR1 is SNHLY and CDR2 is FYNNEI. The chain's CDR3 is CASSSQGAGGYTF. The CDR3 coding sequence is TGTGCCAGCAGTTCTCAGGGGGCGGGCGGCTACACCTTC.

The chain couples TRBV5-1 to TRBJ2-5, with 7 bases matching TRBD1. CDR1 and CDR2 (germline): SGHRS, YFSETQ. CDR3 size: 15 residues. The junction had 10 bases not matched to a gene; V was cut back by 4 bases and J by 4 bases. The DNA of the CDR3 is TGCGCCAGCAGCCCTGACAGGGCCCGGGGAGAGACCCAGTACTTC. Protein sequence: CASSPDRARGETQYF.

The chain uses TRBV6-5 and TRBJ2-3, with TRBD2 matching over 12 bases. CDR3 length equals 13 residues. Per the germline V gene, CDR1 is MNHEY and CDR2 is SVGAGI. V lost 10 bases, J lost 10 bases, and 9 bases stayed unmatched. The CDR3 DNA follows: TGTGCCACCGCTAGCGGGGGGGCACTCGCGCAGTATTTT. Its protein is CATASGGALAQYF.

The chain couples TRBV7-2 to TRBJ2-3, with 11 bases that match TRBD2. This CDR3 spans 16 amino acids. Germline V gene lookup returns CDR1 SGHTA and CDR2 FQGNSA. V trimming: 5 bases; J trimming: 2 bases; junction bases outside the gene matches: 6. CDR3 sequence reads: CASSPRLAGNTDTQYF. The CDR3 DNA reads TGTGCCAGCAGCCCCAGACTAGCGGGAAACACAGATACGCAGTATTTT.

The V gene is TRBV19, the J gene TRBJ1-1; no clear D gene. The CDR3 is 14 residues long. V was cut by 3 bases and J by 1 base, with 9 bases left in between. Germline assignment: CDR1 LNHDA and CDR2 SQIVND (reference sequence). The CDR3 nucleotides are TGTGCCAGTAGTATCCAGGCCTCGAACACTGAAGCTTTCTTT. It encodes CASSIQASNTEAFF.

The rearrangement uses TRBV19 and TRBJ2-1; TRBD2 matches 8 bases. Germline CDR1 LNHDA, CDR2 SQIVND (reference sequence). After removal of 1 base from V and 6 bases from J, the junction contained 2 bases not matched to a gene. This CDR3 contains 14 residues. In DNA, the CDR3 is TGTGCCAGTAGTATAGGAGCGGGGGCCAATGAGCAGTTCTTC. It is translated as CASSIGAGANEQFF.

This chain connects TRBV19 to TRBJ1-1; unclear D gene. The CDR3 consists of 14 residues. Deletions cut 4 bases from V and 0 bases from J, with 9 bases between. Germline V gene data show CDR1 as LNHDA and CDR2 as SQIVND (reference sequence). CDR3 sequence reads: CASSTGRLNTEAFF. CDR3 bases: TGTGCCAGTAGTACAGGCAGATTGAACACTGAAGCTTTCTTT.

The rearrangement uses TRBV10-3 and TRBJ2-5; D is unresolved. The DNA end favors TRBJ2-7, so the J call may be wrong. Germline V gives CDR1 ENHRY, CDR2 SYGVKD. The CDR3 consists of 14 residues. CDR3 amino acids: CAISAAVSSYEQYF. The DNA for the CDR3 is TGTGCCATCAGTGCAGCTGTTAGCTCCTACGAGCAGTACTTC.

CDR3 protein: CASSADSTYNEQFF. The CDR3 DNA follows: TGTGCCAGCAGCGCCGACAGTACCTACAATGAGCAGTTCTTC. The chain recombines TRBV7-2 with TRBJ2-1; TRBD1 might be the D (5 bases). Trimming cost V 5 bases and J 2 bases, with 10 bases left between them. This CDR3 comprises 14 residues. The germline V gene has CDR1 SGHTA and CDR2 FQGNSA.

The chain couples TRBV2 to TRBJ2-3, with 9 bases identical to TRBD2. Germline lookup yields CDR1 SNHLY and CDR2 FYNNEI. After removal of 5 bases from V and 6 bases from J, the junction contained 9 bases not matched to a gene. The CDR3 totals 15 residues. The CDR3 nucleotides read TGTGCCAGCAGTAGACTAGCGGCTGGAGGGGATACGCAGTATTTT. It translates to CASSRLAAGGDTQYF.

The chain joins TRBV4-1 to TRBJ2-3; D may be TRBD2 (6 bases). Trimming left V 0 bases short and J 8 bases short, with 18 bases between. CDR1 is MGHRA and CDR2 is YSYEKL in the germline V gene. This CDR3 contains 16 residues. The DNA of the CDR3 is TGCGCCAGCAGCCAAGAACGACTAGAGGAATCCGGTACGCAGTATTTT. Protein sequence: CASSQERLEESGTQYF.

J is TRBJ1-4 and V is TRBV30, with D possibly TRBD1 on 6 matching bases. This CDR3 region has 13 residues. CDR1 and CDR2 (germline): GTSNPN, SVGIG (reference sequence). Trimming pared 4 bases from V and 7 bases from J, leaving 13 bases between. CDR3 loop: CAWMRGWGEKLFF. For the CDR3, the DNA is TGTGCCTGGATGAGGGGGTGGGGTGAAAAACTGTTTTTT. The full variable domain, in which reference TRBV30 and TRBJ1-4 provide the parts outside the CDR3, is SQTIHQWPATLVQPVGSPLSLECTVEGTSNPNLYWYRQAAGRGLQLLFYSVGIGQISSEVPQNLSASRPQDRQFILSSKKLLLSDSGFYLCAWMRGWGEKLFFGSGTQLSVL.

This chain joins TRBV10-3 and TRBJ1-1; D is undetermined. Looked up from germline, CDR1 is ENHRY and CDR2 is SYGVKD. The CDR3 is 14 residues long. Trimming removed 6 bases at V and 1 base at J, with 12 bases between. CDR3 DNA: TGTGCCATCAGCCTCCAGTTAACGAACACTGAAGCTTTCTTT. Its protein is CAISLQLTNTEAFF.

The CDR3 coding sequence is TGTGCCAGCACCAACCCGTGGGGAGGGAAGAACACCGGGGAGCTGTTTTTT. It yields the protein CASTNPWGGKNTGELFF. The genes are TRBV7-8 and TRBJ2-2; 7 nucleotides line up with TRBD2. CDR1 and CDR2 (germline): SGHVS, FQNEAQ. CDR3 length: 17 residues. J lost 1 base, V lost 7 bases, and 12 bases had no gene match. Complete variable domain (other parts from reference TRBV7-8 and TRBJ2-2): GAGVSQSPRYKVAKRGQDVALRCDPISGHVSLFWYQQALGQGPEFLTYFQNEAQLDKSGLPSDRFFAERPEGSVSTLKIQRTQQEDSAVYLCASTNPWGGKNTGELFFGEGSRLTVL.

This clone was picked up a small number of times. The chain uses TRBV5-1 and TRBJ2-1; 14 positions agree with TRBD2. The CDR3 consists of 17 residues. The V and J ends lost 3 bases and 5 bases, in that order; junction bases with no gene match: 7. Germline V lookup: CDR1 SGHRS, CDR2 YFSETQ. The CDR3 reads CASSWATSGGADNEQFF. The CDR3 DNA is TGCGCCAGCAGCTGGGCGACTAGCGGGGGGGCAGACAATGAGCAGTTCTTC.

J is TRBJ2-7 and V is TRBV7-8, with TRBD1 identical over 10 bases. The germline gives CDR1 SGHVS, CDR2 FQNEAQ. The CDR3 has 16 amino acids. V was clipped by 4 bases and J by 1 base; unmatched bases: 7. This chain's CDR3 is CASSYGTGAISYEQYF. For the CDR3, the DNA is TGTGCCAGCAGCTATGGGACAGGGGCGATTTCCTACGAGCAGTACTTC.

In this sample, this clone turned up once. This chain links TRBV15 with TRBJ2-7; 13 bases map to TRBD2. Trimming took 6 bases from V and 3 from J; bases not matched to a gene: 2. CDR1 LNHNV and CDR2 YYDKDF come from the germline V gene (reference sequence). CDR3 size: 14 residues. The CDR3 reads CATRWTSGSYEQYF. The CDR3 nucleotides are TGTGCCACCAGATGGACTAGCGGGAGCTACGAGCAGTACTTC.

The rearrangement links TRBV10-3 to TRBJ1-3; TRBD1 aligns across 8 bases. Per germline, CDR1 ENHRY and CDR2 SYGVKD. Trimming removed 2 bases from V and 3 bases from J; junction bases left unmatched: 3. The CDR3 runs to 15 residues. CDR3 DNA sequence: TGTGCCATCAGTGAGGACAGGGGTAATGGAAACACCATATATTTT. Amino acids: CAISEDRGNGNTIYF.

V gene TRBV5-6 combines with J gene TRBJ2-1; 11 bases match TRBD2. Trimming at V came to 1 base and at J to 6 bases, leaving 3 bases not matched to a gene. There are 15 residues in the CDR3. Germline V gives CDR1 SGHDT, CDR2 YYEEEE. In DNA form, the CDR3 reads TGTGCCAGCAGCTTGCTAGCGGGGGGCACCAATGAGCAGTTCTTC. Translating it yields CASSLLAGGTNEQFF.

The genes are TRBV19 and TRBJ2-3, with D possibly matching TRBD1 (6 bases). V lost 0 bases and J 2 bases, leaving 15 bases between the germline ends. CDR3 size: 17 residues. Germline V lookup: CDR1 LNHDA, CDR2 SQIVND (reference sequence). The CDR3 nucleotides read TGTGCCAGTAGTATAGATGGTAGGGGGTTTTTCACAGATACGCAGTATTTT. It encodes CASSIDGRGFFTDTQYF.

V is TRBV4-3 and J is TRBJ1-6, with D maybe TRBD1 (5 bases). CDR1 is LGHNA and CDR2 is YSLEER in the germline V gene. CDR3 size: 14 residues. Trimming pared 1 base from V and 7 bases from J, leaving 8 bases between. The CDR3 reads CASSQVPGNSPLHF. In DNA, the CDR3 is TGCGCCAGCAGCCAAGTCCCAGGGAATTCACCCCTCCACTTT.

The J gene is TRBJ2-2, the V gene TRBV6-6; the match to TRBD2 covers 9 bases. Germline values: CDR1 MNHNY, CDR2 SVGAGI (reference sequence). V gave up 6 bases and J gave up 4 bases; unmatched junction bases: 6. CDR3 length equals 15 residues. Written as DNA, the CDR3 is TGTGCCAGCAGCAATAGCGGGGGCGGCACCGGGGAGCTGTTTTTT. As protein: CASSNSGGGTGELFF.

The sample holds a few counts of this clone. V and J are TRBV5-6 and TRBJ1-1, with D possibly TRBD1 on 6 matching bases. Deletions cut 6 bases from V and 0 bases from J, with 21 bases between. CDR3 size: 17 residues. CDR1 is SGHDT and CDR2 is YYEEEE in the germline V gene. The CDR3 region is CASTPSLRQGLNTEAFF. For the CDR3, the DNA is TGTGCCAGCACCCCCAGCCTCAGGCAGGGGTTGAACACTGAAGCTTTCTTT. Variable domain in full (rest from reference TRBV5-6 and TRBJ1-1): DAGVTQSPTHLIKTRGQQVTLRCSPKSGHDTVSWYQQALGQGPQFIFQYYEEEERQRGNFPDRFSGHQFPNYSSELNVNALLLGDSALYLCASTPSLRQGLNTEAFFGQGTRLTVV.

This chain links TRBV29-1 with TRBJ2-3, with D possibly TRBD1 on 7 matching bases. V lost 4 bases and J 2 bases, leaving 22 bases between the germline ends. The CDR3 length is 17 residues. CDR1 is SQVTM, CDR2 ANQGSEA, per germline. CDR3 nucleotides: TGCAGCGTTGTCGGGGGCAGGGGGGAAGGGCCCACAGATACGCAGTATTTT. It is translated as CSVVGGRGEGPTDTQYF.

The genes are TRBV9 and TRBJ1-1, with D possibly matching TRBD1 (5 bases). The CDR3 contains 15 residues. Germline CDR1 is SGDLS and CDR2 is YYNGEE. Trimming pared 1 base from V and 6 bases from J, leaving 16 bases between. CDR3 sequence reads: CASSVYFGGPAEAFF. Here the CDR3 DNA reads TGTGCCAGCAGCGTATACTTCGGGGGACCCGCTGAAGCTTTCTTT. The full variable domain, in which reference TRBV9 and TRBJ1-1 provide the parts outside the CDR3, is DSGVTQTPKHLITATGQRVTLRCSPRSGDLSVYWYQQSLDQGLQFLIQYYNGEERAKGNILERFSAQQFPDLHSELNLSSLELGDSALYFCASSVYFGGPAEAFFGQGTRLTVV.

A remark on this clone: This sample also contains other DNA sequences that code for the same CDR3. V and J are TRBV18 and TRBJ2-5, with 9 bases that match TRBD1. Looked up from germline, CDR1 is KGHSH and CDR2 is LQKENI. The CDR3 extends over 15 amino acids. The V gene end was trimmed by 3 bases and the J gene end by 5 bases; junction bases not matched to a gene: 7. Written as DNA, the CDR3 is TGTGCCAGCTCACCGCCGGGACAGGGAGGGGAGACCCAGTACTTC. Protein sequence: CASSPPGQGGETQYF. Full variable domain (remainder filled in from reference TRBV18 and TRBJ2-5): NAGVMQNPRHLVRRRGQEARLRCSPMKGHSHVYWYRQLPEEGLKFMVYLQKENIIDESGMPKERFSAEFPKEGPSILRIQQVVRGDSAAYFCASSPPGQGGETQYFGPGTRLLVL.